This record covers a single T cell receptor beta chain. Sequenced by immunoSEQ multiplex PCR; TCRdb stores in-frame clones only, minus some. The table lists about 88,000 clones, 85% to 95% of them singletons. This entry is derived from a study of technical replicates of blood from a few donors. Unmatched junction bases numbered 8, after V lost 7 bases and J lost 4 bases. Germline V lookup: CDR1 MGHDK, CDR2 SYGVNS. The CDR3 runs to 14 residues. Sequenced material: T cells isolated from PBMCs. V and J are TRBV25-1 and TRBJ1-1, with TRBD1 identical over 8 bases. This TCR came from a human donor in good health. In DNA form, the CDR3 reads TGTGCCAGCACTTCCGACAGGGGACGCACTGAAGCTTTCTTT. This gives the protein CASTSDRGRTEAFF.